A selection of T cell receptor beta chains follows, all from one sample in a study of OX40 agonist ivuxolimab in advanced cancers. Libraries were prepared by immunoSEQ multiplex PCR; TCRdb keeps only in-frame clonotypes and omits some of them. In the table there are almost 80,000 clones, 84% of which are singletons. The sample consisted of CD4+ or CD8+ T cells sorted from blood, taken in a trial of the OX40 agonist ivuxolimab. The receptors here all came from an adult with an advanced solid tumor such as melanoma, head and neck, liver or kidney cancer. CDR3s include the opening cysteine and the closing phenylalanine or tryptophan. The order of the fields is D gene, V gene, clone size, CDR3 length, J gene, CDR3 DNA, CDR3 protein. The D gene is left open where the match is weak. Clone size is not always given. Where it is, it says once, few, many or a class for expanded clones.

D gene: -
V gene: TRBV6-5
clone size: -
CDR3 length: 13
J gene: TRBJ2-7
CDR3 DNA: TGTGCCAGCAGGGAGGGGGCGGTCTACGAGCAGTACTTC
CDR3 protein: CASREGAVYEQYF

D gene: TRBD1
V gene: TRBV7-6
clone size: -
CDR3 length: 13
J gene: TRBJ1-4
CDR3 DNA: TGTGCCAGCAGCTTAGGACAGGGAGAAAAACTGTTTTTT
CDR3 protein: CASSLGQGEKLFF

D gene: -
V gene: TRBV5-4
clone size: -
CDR3 length: 13
J gene: TRBJ2-3
CDR3 DNA: TGTGCCAGCAGCTTGCAAAGCACAGATACGCAGTATTTT
CDR3 protein: CASSLQSTDTQYF

D gene: -
V gene: TRBV7-8
clone size: -
CDR3 length: 15
J gene: TRBJ1-1
CDR3 DNA: TGTGCCAGCAGCTTAAAGTTGAGGGGCGGCGCTGAAGCTTTCTTT
CDR3 protein: CASSLKLRGGAEAFF

D gene: TRBD2
V gene: TRBV4-2
clone size: -
CDR3 length: 17
J gene: TRBJ2-3
CDR3 DNA: TGTGCCAGCAGCCATAGCGGAGCGGGAGGGTTGGCAGATACGCAGTATTTT
CDR3 protein: CASSHSGAGGLADTQYF

D gene: -
V gene: TRBV6-1
clone size: -
CDR3 length: 14
J gene: TRBJ2-7
CDR3 DNA: TGTGCCATCGCACTCGGGACCGGAGGGGACGAGCAGTACTTC
CDR3 protein: CAIALGTGGDEQYF

D gene: -
V gene: TRBV15
clone size: -
CDR3 length: 14
J gene: TRBJ1-4
CDR3 DNA: TGTGCCACCAGCAGGGGGGCGGGTAATGAAAAACTGTTTTTT
CDR3 protein: CATSRGAGNEKLFF

D gene: -
V gene: TRBV29-1
clone size: once
CDR3 length: 17
J gene: TRBJ1-2
CDR3 DNA: TGCAGCGTTGAAGATGAGAAGCTGGCAGGGGTGGGCTATGGCTACACCTTC
CDR3 protein: CSVEDEKLAGVGYGYTF

D gene: -
V gene: TRBV19
clone size: -
CDR3 length: 13
J gene: TRBJ1-5
CDR3 DNA: TGTGCCAGTAGTACCCAGAGCAATCAGCCCCAGCATTTT
CDR3 protein: CASSTQSNQPQHF

D gene: -
V gene: TRBV5-1
clone size: -
CDR3 length: 16
J gene: TRBJ2-7
CDR3 DNA: TGCGCCAGCAGCTTGTTAACAGGGGGGGACTCCTACGAGCAGTACTTC
CDR3 protein: CASSLLTGGDSYEQYF

D gene: -
V gene: TRBV18
clone size: -
CDR3 length: 14
J gene: TRBJ2-2
CDR3 DNA: TGTGCCAGCTCACCACCGGTTGCGACCGGGGAGCTGTTTTTT
CDR3 protein: CASSPPVATGELFF

D gene: -
V gene: TRBV18
clone size: -
CDR3 length: 15
J gene: TRBJ1-3
CDR3 DNA: TGTGCCAGCTCACCACCGTCGGCCCAGAGTGACACCATATATTTT
CDR3 protein: CASSPPSAQSDTIYF

D gene: -
V gene: TRBV10-3
clone size: -
CDR3 length: 13
J gene: TRBJ2-3
CDR3 DNA: TGTGCCATCACTGGCGGGGGCGGAGATACGCAGTATTTT
CDR3 protein: CAITGGGGDTQYF

D gene: -
V gene: TRBV5-6
clone size: -
CDR3 length: 13
J gene: TRBJ1-5
CDR3 DNA: TGTGCCAGCAGCTTAGCGGGGGGTCAGCCCCAGCATTTT
CDR3 protein: CASSLAGGQPQHF

D gene: -
V gene: TRBV7-6
clone size: -
CDR3 length: 16
J gene: TRBJ2-1
CDR3 DNA: TGTGCCAGCAGCTTAGTCCCGCCGCCAGGGAATTATGAGCAGTTCTTC
CDR3 protein: CASSLVPPPGNYEQFF

D gene: -
V gene: TRBV30
clone size: -
CDR3 length: 14
J gene: TRBJ1-1
CDR3 DNA: TGTGCCTGGATCGGGGGGGACTTGAACACTGAAGCTTTCTTT
CDR3 protein: CAWIGGDLNTEAFF

D gene: TRBD2
V gene: TRBV2
clone size: once
CDR3 length: 16
J gene: TRBJ2-6
CDR3 DNA: TGTGCCAGCCGAGGGGGACTAGCGACTGGGGCCAACGTCCTGACTTTC
CDR3 protein: CASRGGLATGANVLTF

D gene: TRBD1
V gene: TRBV4-1
clone size: -
CDR3 length: 16
J gene: TRBJ1-3
CDR3 DNA: TGCGCCAGCAGCCAAAAAAACAGGGGTTCTGGAAACACCATATATTTT
CDR3 protein: CASSQKNRGSGNTIYF

D gene: TRBD2
V gene: TRBV10-3
clone size: -
CDR3 length: 15
J gene: TRBJ2-1
CDR3 DNA: TGTGCCATCAGTGGGACTAGCGGCGCGGACAATGAGCAGTTCTTC
CDR3 protein: CAISGTSGADNEQFF

D gene: -
V gene: TRBV5-1
clone size: once
CDR3 length: 14
J gene: TRBJ2-7
CDR3 DNA: TGCGCCAGCAGCTTCGGAGTCCCCTCCTACGAGCAGTACTTC
CDR3 protein: CASSFGVPSYEQYF

D gene: -
V gene: TRBV19
clone size: -
CDR3 length: 15
J gene: TRBJ1-4
CDR3 DNA: TGTGCCAGTAGTATTGTCGGGGCAACTAATGAAAAACTGTTTTTT
CDR3 protein: CASSIVGATNEKLFF

D gene: TRBD2
V gene: TRBV11-3
clone size: -
CDR3 length: 15
J gene: TRBJ2-3
CDR3 DNA: TGTGCCAGCAGCTTTGGTAGCGGGAGCACAGATACGCAGTATTTT
CDR3 protein: CASSFGSGSTDTQYF

D gene: TRBD2
V gene: TRBV6-1
clone size: once
CDR3 length: 15
J gene: TRBJ2-5
CDR3 DNA: TGTGCCAGCACCCTGCCCGGGGGGATGCGAGAGACCCAGTACTTC
CDR3 protein: CASTLPGGMRETQYF

D gene: -
V gene: TRBV11-2
clone size: -
CDR3 length: 17
J gene: TRBJ1-3
CDR3 DNA: TGTGCCAGCAGCATATACTCTGACATCGCGGGAGGAAACACCATATATTTT
CDR3 protein: CASSIYSDIAGGNTIYF

D gene: -
V gene: TRBV6-6
clone size: -
CDR3 length: 14
J gene: TRBJ1-1
CDR3 DNA: TGTGCCAGCAGTTCCGCCAGGAAGAACACTGAAGCTTTCTTT
CDR3 protein: CASSSARKNTEAFF

D gene: -
V gene: TRBV6-6
clone size: -
CDR3 length: 13
J gene: TRBJ2-3
CDR3 DNA: TGTGCCAGCAGAACAGGGATCACAGATACGCAGTATTTT
CDR3 protein: CASRTGITDTQYF

D gene: -
V gene: TRBV7-2
clone size: -
CDR3 length: 16
J gene: TRBJ2-2
CDR3 DNA: TGTGCCAGCAGCTTTCAGTCCGGGGCCTACACCGGGGAGCTGTTTTTT
CDR3 protein: CASSFQSGAYTGELFF

D gene: -
V gene: TRBV30
clone size: -
CDR3 length: 12
J gene: TRBJ2-5
CDR3 DNA: TGTGCCTGGAGTCGGGGGCCAGAGACCCAGTACTTC
CDR3 protein: CAWSRGPETQYF

D gene: TRBD1
V gene: TRBV15
clone size: -
CDR3 length: 15
J gene: TRBJ2-7
CDR3 DNA: TGTGCCACCAGCAGGCAGTTGACAGGGGGATACGAGCAGTACTTC
CDR3 protein: CATSRQLTGGYEQYF

D gene: TRBD1
V gene: TRBV10-2
clone size: -
CDR3 length: 13
J gene: TRBJ1-2
CDR3 DNA: TGCGCCAGCGGACAGGGGGCAAGCTATGGCTACACCTTC
CDR3 protein: CASGQGASYGYTF

D gene: TRBD1
V gene: TRBV27
clone size: -
CDR3 length: 16
J gene: TRBJ1-5
CDR3 DNA: TGTGCCAGCAGTTTATCAGGGACAGGGGTTAATCAGCCCCAGCATTTT
CDR3 protein: CASSLSGTGVNQPQHF

D gene: -
V gene: TRBV29-1
clone size: -
CDR3 length: 12
J gene: TRBJ1-3
CDR3 DNA: TGCAGCGTCGGCGGGGGGGGAAACACCATATATTTT
CDR3 protein: CSVGGGGNTIYF

D gene: -
V gene: TRBV9
clone size: -
CDR3 length: 13
J gene: TRBJ2-1
CDR3 DNA: TGTGCCAGCAGCGTTAACCTGTACAATGAGCAGTTCTTC
CDR3 protein: CASSVNLYNEQFF

D gene: -
V gene: TRBV30
clone size: -
CDR3 length: 14
J gene: TRBJ2-2
CDR3 DNA: TGTGCCTGGAGTGAACGGATCGAGGTCGGGGAGCTGTTTTTT
CDR3 protein: CAWSERIEVGELFF

D gene: -
V gene: TRBV7-7
clone size: -
CDR3 length: 13
J gene: TRBJ2-3
CDR3 DNA: TGTGCCAGCAGCCCAGTATTCGGAGATACGCAGTATTTT
CDR3 protein: CASSPVFGDTQYF

D gene: -
V gene: TRBV25-1
clone size: -
CDR3 length: 14
J gene: TRBJ1-3
CDR3 DNA: TGTGCCAGCAGTGACCCAGGGGATAGAAACACCATATATTTT
CDR3 protein: CASSDPGDRNTIYF

D gene: -
V gene: TRBV29-1
clone size: -
CDR3 length: 16
J gene: TRBJ1-1
CDR3 DNA: TGCAGCGTTGAAAAGTCGGGGGGAAGCGGCTACACTGAAGCTTTCTTT
CDR3 protein: CSVEKSGGSGYTEAFF

D gene: -
V gene: TRBV19
clone size: -
CDR3 length: 17
J gene: TRBJ1-5
CDR3 DNA: TGTGCCAGTAGCCTCATACCCTCCGGAATTGGCAATCAGCCCCAGCATTTT
CDR3 protein: CASSLIPSGIGNQPQHF

D gene: TRBD1
V gene: TRBV6-1
clone size: -
CDR3 length: 14
J gene: TRBJ1-1
CDR3 DNA: TGTGCCAGCAGTGAAGTCAGGGGGCCCACTGAAGCTTTCTTT
CDR3 protein: CASSEVRGPTEAFF

D gene: -
V gene: TRBV5-6
clone size: -
CDR3 length: 12
J gene: TRBJ1-1
CDR3 DNA: TGTGCCAGCAGCTACCCTCTTCATGAAGCTTTCTTT
CDR3 protein: CASSYPLHEAFF

D gene: -
V gene: TRBV5-6
clone size: -
CDR3 length: 19
J gene: TRBJ1-5
CDR3 DNA: TGTGCCAGCAGCTTGGGCGAACGCGGGGGCGTGTGGCGCAATCAGCCCCAGCATTTT
CDR3 protein: CASSLGERGGVWRNQPQHF

D gene: -
V gene: TRBV6-5
clone size: -
CDR3 length: 14
J gene: TRBJ1-5
CDR3 DNA: TGTGCCAGCAGTTACAACAGGGACAATCAGCCCCAGCATTTT
CDR3 protein: CASSYNRDNQPQHF

D gene: TRBD1
V gene: TRBV19
clone size: -
CDR3 length: 15
J gene: TRBJ1-5
CDR3 DNA: TGTGCCAGTAGCTACCAACAGGGGATGGGTCAGCCCCAGCATTTT
CDR3 protein: CASSYQQGMGQPQHF

D gene: TRBD1
V gene: TRBV7-2
clone size: -
CDR3 length: 17
J gene: TRBJ1-6
CDR3 DNA: TGTGCCAGCAGCACCGCCTCACAGGGGTTCAATAATTCACCCCTCCACTTT
CDR3 protein: CASSTASQGFNNSPLHF

D gene: -
V gene: TRBV5-1
clone size: -
CDR3 length: 14
J gene: TRBJ1-3
CDR3 DNA: TGCGCCAGCAGCTTGGACCTCTCTGGAAACACCATATATTTT
CDR3 protein: CASSLDLSGNTIYF

D gene: -
V gene: TRBV4-3
clone size: -
CDR3 length: 15
J gene: TRBJ1-2
CDR3 DNA: TGCGCCAGCAGCCAACCAGGGGCGGTGCTTTATGGCTACACCTTC
CDR3 protein: CASSQPGAVLYGYTF

D gene: -
V gene: TRBV7-9
clone size: -
CDR3 length: 14
J gene: TRBJ2-5
CDR3 DNA: TGTGCCAGCATCAAGGGGGGGGCTTGGGAGACCCAGTACTTC
CDR3 protein: CASIKGGAWETQYF

D gene: -
V gene: TRBV6-1
clone size: -
CDR3 length: 11
J gene: TRBJ1-1
CDR3 DNA: TGTGCCAGCAGGCGGGAAGCTGAAGCTTTCTTT
CDR3 protein: CASRREAEAFF

D gene: -
V gene: TRBV4-1
clone size: -
CDR3 length: 14
J gene: TRBJ1-2
CDR3 DNA: TGCGCCAGCAGCCCCGTGGGGGAGGGTATTGGCTACACCTTC
CDR3 protein: CASSPVGEGIGYTF

D gene: -
V gene: TRBV11-1
clone size: once
CDR3 length: 14
J gene: TRBJ2-7
CDR3 DNA: TGTGCCAGCAGCGAAGGACAAGGGGTCCTCGAGCAGTACTTC
CDR3 protein: CASSEGQGVLEQYF